This TCR beta chain was obtained from a study of cytomegalovirus exposure and HLA in healthy donors. Regarding the study as a whole: In an earlier analysis, most TCR beta V segments were productive about 87% or about 30% of the time.

This CDR3 contains 14 residues. V dropped 7 bases and J dropped 0 bases, with 11 bases sitting between them. Germline V CDR1 and CDR2: SNHLY, FYNNEI. Amplification used 60 Vbeta primers and 13 Jbeta primers. Generated by immunoSEQ multiplex PCR, the TCRdb table keeps only in-frame clones and is missing some. Its table records 150,000 to 200,000 clones. In regard to this clone: Its antigen is currently unknown.

This sequence originates from a woman aged 55-69 years in good health and CMV-seronegative. The chain joins TRBV2 to TRBJ2-3; the D gene is possibly TRBD2 (5 bases). Sequenced input: PBMCs. The CDR3: CASIARTSTDTQYF. The CDR3 bases are TGTGCCAGCATCGCACGGACTAGCACAGATACGCAGTATTTT. Supplemented by reference TRBV2 and TRBJ2-3, the full variable domain reads EPEVTQTPSHQVTQMGQEVILRCVPISNHLYFYWYRQILGQKVEFLVSFYNNEISEKSEIFDDQFSVERPDGSNFTLKIRSTKLEDSAMYFCASIARTSTDTQYFGPGTRLTVL.